The table lists the clone carrying this T cell receptor (beta chain) with a few counts. These data belong to a study of blood T cell repertoires in COVID-19. For the study at large: COVID-19 samples from acute and convalescent phases originated in the United States, Italy and Spain.

Trimming left V 3 bases short and J 0 bases short, with 12 bases between. CDR3 length: 15 residues. Germline CDR1 is SGHRS and CDR2 is YFSETQ. Original data processing: From reference gene primer amplification, estimates of nucleated cell counts were derived. TCRdb's table, derived via immunoSEQ multiplex PCR, lists solely in-frame clones and lacks some. D and trimming come from the DNA, and the V and J calls and clone size come from that table. In the table there are 20,000 to 25,000 clones, over 80% of which are singletons. The V gene is TRBV5-1, the J gene TRBJ1-1, with no clear D. Material for sequencing was peripheral blood. The sequence derives from an elderly man with active or convalescent COVID-19. The CDR3 reads CASSSLADLNTEAFF. CDR3 DNA sequence: TGCGCCAGCAGCTCCCTGGCAGACTTGAACACTGAAGCTTTCTTT. Using reference TRBV5-1 and TRBJ1-1 for the parts outside the CDR3, the full variable domain is KAGVTQTPRYLIKTRGQQVTLSCSPISGHRSVSWYQQTPGQGLQFLFEYFSETQRNKGNFPGRFSGRQFSNSRSEMNVSTLELGDSALYLCASSSLADLNTEAFFGQGTRLTVV.